This TCR beta chain was captured in a study of blood T cells in healthy people across ages. In this sample, this clonotype turned up a few times. Per the germline V gene, CDR1 is SGHTA and CDR2 is FQGNSA. CDR3 length equals 15 residues. V shed 5 bases and J shed 5 bases, with 16 bases lying between them. Primers used in a second PCR of roughly 7 to 12 cycles were a sample-barcoded 5' primer and a J-beta primer mix. The template-switch adaptor was a 5' adaptor with 12 random nucleotides. It tagged each cDNA molecule. One entry per CDR3 protein, called by TCRdb with MiXCR from the 5' RACE reads. The data show some 940,000 distinct CDR3 sequences, 25% to 35% seen once. A further study also used this sample, focusing on T cells of mothers and their children. That report notes: Related and unrelated pairs show similar shaping of TCR recombination output by thymic selection.

The sequence was collected from a woman in her 40s in good health. What was sequenced was blood. This chain joins TRBV7-2 and TRBJ1-5; D gene uncertain. Here the CDR3 DNA reads TGTGCCAGCAGCCCAGATGGGCTAACCCATCAGCCCCAGCATTTT. Its protein product is CASSPDGLTHQPQHF. Filled out from reference TRBV7-2 and TRBJ1-5, the complete variable domain reads GAGVSQSPSNKVTEKGKDVELRCDPISGHTALYWYRQSLGQGLEFLIYFQGNSAPDKSGLPSDRFSAERTGGSVSTLTIQRTQQEDSAVYLCASSPDGLTHQPQHFGDGTRLSIL.